This note documents a single T cell receptor beta chain sequence. Its antigen is still unknown. No base quality values were provided; no much bigger clone lies one nucleotide off. These data come from a study of response to subunit inactivated influenza vaccine (dated by TCRdb to the late 2010s). With regard to the full study: To follow how T cells responded to a trivalent subunit inactivated influenza vaccine, the researchers relied on deep quantitative profiling of the T cell receptor repertoire.

The CDR3 covers 15 residues, taking in both the cysteine and the phenylalanine. Just the 45-base CDR3 DNA is kept, in frame starting at base 1. The junction shows trimming of 5 bases on V and 2 bases on J, plus 16 bases between the germline ends. The germline V gene gives CDR1 as MNHNS and CDR2 as SASEGT. The paper as a whole reports these results and caveats: The authors suggested that each seasonal influenza vaccination may recruit only a limited number of new T cells.

The library was obtained by RT-PCR. TCRdb names Illumina HiSeq 2500 as the instrument used. Through fastp at Q25 and MiXCR, TCRdb rebuilt clones from the public reads, retaining in-frame beta chains. Merged by CDR3 protein, the rows form single entries marked with the most common genes and DNA. In all, the sample holds about 520,000 distinct CDR3 sequences, and roughly 23% of those were seen once. The ten largest make up approximately 1.9% of the sample. The starting material was CD4+ T cells sorted from PBMCs, obtained more than 4 days after vaccination. This clonotype was sampled from a man aged 50 to 60 who received an inactivated influenza vaccine. Donor details come from another sample of the same person, matched by shared clones. The chain links TRBV6-1 with TRBJ2-7; a weak D assignment points to TRBD1 (5 bases agree). The CDR3 region reads CASSPTVSFPYEQYF. The nucleotide sequence is TGTGCCAGCAGTCCGACAGTCTCCTTCCCCTACGAGCAGTACTTC.